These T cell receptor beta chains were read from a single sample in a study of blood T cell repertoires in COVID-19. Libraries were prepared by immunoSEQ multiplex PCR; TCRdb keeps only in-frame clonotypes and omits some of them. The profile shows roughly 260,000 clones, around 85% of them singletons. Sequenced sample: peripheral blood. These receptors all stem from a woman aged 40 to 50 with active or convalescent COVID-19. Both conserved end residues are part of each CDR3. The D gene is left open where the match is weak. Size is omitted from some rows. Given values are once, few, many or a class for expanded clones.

CDR3: CASSWEGQDTQYF
DNA: TGTGCCAGCAGCTGGGAGGGTCAGGATACGCAGTATTTT
size: NA
V: TRBV5-5
D: TRBD2
J: TRBJ2-3

CDR3: CASSGQGARNTEAFF
DNA: TGTGCCAGCAGCGGTCAGGGGGCGAGGAACACTGAAGCTTTCTTT
size: NA
V: TRBV25-1
D: TRBD1
J: TRBJ1-1

CDR3: CASSPGTSGGLYQETQYF
DNA: TGTGCCAGCAGCCCCGGGACTAGCGGGGGCTTGTACCAAGAGACCCAGTACTTC
size: NA
V: TRBV11-2
D: TRBD2
J: TRBJ2-5

CDR3: CASSTGQHNSPLHF
DNA: TGTGCCAGCAGCACGGGACAGCATAATTCACCCCTCCACTTT
size: NA
V: TRBV5-6
D: TRBD1
J: TRBJ1-6

CDR3: CASSPDRASPLHF
DNA: TGTGCCAGCAGTCCGGACAGGGCTTCACCCCTCCACTTT
size: few
V: TRBV12-3/TRBV12-4
D: TRBD1
J: TRBJ1-6

CDR3: CASSHRRGNSNTEAFF
DNA: TGCGCCAGCAGCCACAGACGCGGGAACTCGAACACTGAAGCTTTCTTT
size: NA
V: TRBV4-1
D: NA
J: TRBJ1-1

CDR3: CASSLWLAGGQGTDTQYF
DNA: TGTGCCAGCAGTTTGTGGCTAGCGGGGGGCCAAGGCACAGATACGCAGTATTTT
size: NA
V: TRBV28
D: TRBD2
J: TRBJ2-3

CDR3: CASSVRGSGNTIYF
DNA: TGTGCCAGCAGCGTAAGGGGGTCGGGAAACACCATATATTTT
size: NA
V: TRBV9
D: NA
J: TRBJ1-3

CDR3: CASSQPGSPLHF
DNA: TGCGCCAGCAGCCAACCCGGTTCACCCCTCCACTTT
size: NA
V: TRBV4-1
D: NA
J: TRBJ1-6

CDR3: CASPTPEVSARGYYGYTF
DNA: TGTGCCAGCCCAACCCCGGAAGTAAGTGCCAGGGGGTACTATGGCTACACCTTC
size: NA
V: TRBV27
D: TRBD1
J: TRBJ1-2

CDR3: CASRSGDGSYGYTF
DNA: TGTGCCAGCAGATCAGGGGACGGCTCATATGGCTACACCTTC
size: few
V: TRBV6-1
D: NA
J: TRBJ1-2

CDR3: CASSQVRGAEQYF
DNA: TGCGCCAGCAGCCAAGTCCGCGGGGCCGAGCAGTACTTC
size: NA
V: TRBV4-1
D: NA
J: TRBJ2-7

CDR3: CASSPSGGHTYNEQFF
DNA: TGTGCCAGCTCACCTTCCGGGGGGCACACCTACAATGAGCAGTTCTTC
size: NA
V: TRBV7-9
D: NA
J: TRBJ2-1

CDR3: CASSWTASNQPQHF
DNA: TGTGCCAGCAGCTGGACAGCATCCAATCAGCCCCAGCATTTT
size: NA
V: TRBV7-2
D: NA
J: TRBJ1-5

CDR3: CASSQGRNTEAFF
DNA: TGTGCCAGCAGCCAAGGTAGGAACACTGAAGCTTTCTTT
size: NA
V: TRBV3-1/TRBV3-2
D: NA
J: TRBJ1-1

CDR3: CASSPRTGSEQYF
DNA: TGTGCCAGCAGCCCTAGGACAGGGAGTGAGCAGTACTTC
size: NA
V: TRBV11-2
D: TRBD1
J: TRBJ2-7

CDR3: CASRQALEQFF
DNA: TGTGCCAGCAGACAAGCGCTTGAGCAGTTCTTC
size: NA
V: TRBV12-3/TRBV12-4
D: NA
J: TRBJ2-1

CDR3: CASSAKVGGTGELFF
DNA: TGTGCCAGCAGCGCAAAAGTAGGGGGAACCGGGGAGCTGTTTTTT
size: NA
V: TRBV9
D: NA
J: TRBJ2-2

CDR3: CASSSGTGVAGNTIYF
DNA: TGTGCCAGCAGCTCCGGGACAGGGGTCGCTGGAAACACCATATATTTT
size: NA
V: TRBV5-6
D: TRBD1
J: TRBJ1-3

CDR3: CASSNSNQETQYF
DNA: TGTGCCAGCAGCAACAGCAACCAAGAGACCCAGTACTTC
size: NA
V: TRBV7-3
D: NA
J: TRBJ2-5

CDR3: CASSEGLTDTQYF
DNA: TGTGCCAGCAGTGAGGGCCTCACTGATACGCAGTATTTT
size: NA
V: TRBV6-1
D: NA
J: TRBJ2-3

CDR3: CASSPGRGNTEAFF
DNA: TGTGCCAGCAGCCCAGGACGGGGGAACACTGAAGCTTTCTTT
size: NA
V: TRBV3-1/TRBV3-2
D: NA
J: TRBJ1-1

CDR3: CASSLEQGGTEAFF
DNA: TGTGCCAGCAGCTTGGAACAGGGGGGCACTGAAGCTTTCTTT
size: NA
V: TRBV5-4
D: TRBD1
J: TRBJ1-1

CDR3: CASSPQGAQETQYF
DNA: TGCGCCAGCAGCCCCCAGGGGGCCCAAGAGACCCAGTACTTC
size: NA
V: TRBV5-1
D: TRBD1
J: TRBJ2-5

CDR3: CASSLWTGHTEAFF
DNA: TGCGCCAGCAGCCTTTGGACAGGCCACACTGAAGCTTTCTTT
size: NA
V: TRBV5-1
D: TRBD1
J: TRBJ1-1

CDR3: CASSVVPGQNYGYTF
DNA: TGTGCCAGCAGCGTAGTCCCAGGGCAAAACTATGGCTACACCTTC
size: NA
V: TRBV9
D: NA
J: TRBJ1-2

CDR3: CASRRQTSFIETQYF
DNA: TGTGCCAGCAGACGTCAGACTAGCTTTATAGAGACCCAGTACTTC
size: NA
V: TRBV2
D: TRBD2
J: TRBJ2-5

CDR3: CASGLKARGEAFF
DNA: TGTGCTAGTGGTTTGAAAGCCAGAGGAGAAGCTTTCTTT
size: once
V: TRBV12-5
D: NA
J: TRBJ1-1

CDR3: CASRTSVTDTQYF
DNA: TGTGCCAGCAGGACTAGCGTCACAGATACGCAGTATTTT
size: NA
V: TRBV28
D: TRBD2
J: TRBJ2-3

CDR3: CASTGGGVNQPQHF
DNA: TGTGCCAGCACGGGGGGTGGGGTGAATCAGCCCCAGCATTTT
size: NA
V: TRBV2
D: NA
J: TRBJ1-5

CDR3: CAWSGGRGYEKLFF
DNA: TGTGCCTGGAGTGGTGGCAGGGGGTACGAAAAACTGTTTTTT
size: NA
V: TRBV30
D: TRBD1
J: TRBJ1-4

CDR3: CASSPLAGGYNEQFF
DNA: TGTGCCAGCTCACCCCTAGCGGGGGGATACAATGAGCAGTTCTTC
size: NA
V: TRBV18
D: TRBD2
J: TRBJ2-1

CDR3: CASREGPGYTF
DNA: TGTGCCAGCAGGGAGGGGCCTGGCTACACCTTC
size: few
V: TRBV6-4
D: NA
J: TRBJ1-2

CDR3: CASSLFRTGRFTEAFF
DNA: TGTGCCAGCAGCTTATTCAGGACAGGGAGATTCACTGAAGCTTTCTTT
size: NA
V: TRBV11-2
D: TRBD1
J: TRBJ1-1

CDR3: CASSLGGSAQYF
DNA: TGTGCCAGCAGTTTAGGAGGGTCGGCCCAGTACTTC
size: NA
V: TRBV28
D: NA
J: TRBJ2-5

CDR3: CASSLGLADTTDTQYF
DNA: TGCGCCAGCAGCTTGGGATTAGCGGACACCACAGATACGCAGTATTTT
size: NA
V: TRBV5-1
D: NA
J: TRBJ2-3

CDR3: CATSDSTGLAGGPQVGELFF
DNA: TGTGCCACCAGTGATTCCACGGGACTAGCGGGGGGGCCGCAGGTCGGGGAGCTGTTTTTT
size: NA
V: TRBV24-1
D: TRBD2
J: TRBJ2-2

CDR3: CASSIGNPEKKLFF
DNA: TGTGCCAGTAGTATAGGGAACCCGGAGAAAAAACTGTTTTTT
size: few
V: TRBV19
D: NA
J: TRBJ1-4

CDR3: CASSLKRGYIYEQFF
DNA: TGTGCCAGCAGCTTGAAGCGGGGATACATATATGAGCAGTTCTTC
size: few
V: TRBV5-4
D: TRBD2
J: TRBJ2-1

CDR3: CASSPGGLTGELFF
DNA: TGCGCCAGCAGCCCCGGAGGTCTGACCGGGGAGCTGTTTTTT
size: NA
V: TRBV5-1
D: NA
J: TRBJ2-2

CDR3: CAIGPAGAGNTIYF
DNA: TGTGCCATCGGCCCCGCGGGGGCTGGAAACACCATATATTTT
size: NA
V: TRBV10-3
D: NA
J: TRBJ1-3

CDR3: CASSLWGEGLSNQPQHF
DNA: TGTGCCAGCAGTTTATGGGGGGAGGGGTTAAGCAATCAGCCCCAGCATTTT
size: NA
V: TRBV28
D: NA
J: TRBJ1-5

CDR3: CASSSGPGYYNEQFF
DNA: TGTGCCAGCAGCTCAGGACCGGGATACTACAATGAGCAGTTCTTC
size: NA
V: TRBV7-7
D: NA
J: TRBJ2-1

CDR3: CASSPDGSSGNTIYF
DNA: TGTGCCAGCAGTCCGGACGGGAGCTCTGGAAACACCATATATTTT
size: NA
V: TRBV6-5
D: NA
J: TRBJ1-3

CDR3: CASSLEPEEKLFF
DNA: TGCGCCAGCAGCTTGGAGCCTGAGGAAAAACTGTTTTTT
size: once
V: TRBV5-1
D: NA
J: TRBJ1-4

CDR3: CTSSPLAGSSTDTQYF
DNA: TGCACCAGCAGCCCTCTAGCGGGCTCTAGCACAGATACGCAGTATTTT
size: NA
V: TRBV1
D: NA
J: TRBJ2-3